Listed here is a single T cell receptor beta chain. The antigen is unknown. The sample belongs to a study of graft-versus-host responses after intestinal transplantation. Whole-study context: All recipients were transplanted with multivisceral, liver-intestinal, or isolated intestinal grafts. After anti-thymocyte globulin induction, recipients took tacrolimus and steroids for 3 to 4 years.

J lost 5 bases, V lost 4 bases, and 11 bases had no gene match. Germline V gene sequence: CDR1 ENHRY, CDR2 SYGVKD. The CDR3 sequence is 16 residues long. The study's findings and limits: In recipient marrow, GvH clones were found, and some appeared first in ileum or blood. Patients who carried graft-donor T cell macrochimerism also had high graft-versus-host to host-versus-graft clonal ratios in their allografts.

Data came from immunoSEQ multiplex PCR; TCRdb stores just in-frame clones and leaves some out. The sample shows about 82,000 clones, around 91% of them seen only once. Specimen: unstimulated CD4+ T cells sorted from spleen or lymph node cells, collected before intestinal transplant. The chain is built from TRBV10-3 and TRBJ2-7, with 10 positions matching TRBD2. This TCR derives from a human donor who received an intestinal transplant. In DNA, the CDR3 is TGTGCCATCAGTGGAACTAGCGGGGTCTCGTGGAACGAGCAGTACTTC. Its translation: CAISGTSGVSWNEQYF.